Each of the 3 T cell receptor beta chains below was sequenced from the same sample in a study of blood T cell repertoires in COVID-19. Clones were read by immunoSEQ multiplex PCR, and TCRdb kept only the in-frame ones, dropping some. The table records approximately 89,000 clones, roughly 80% of them present only once. Sequencing was carried out using peripheral blood. The source is a human donor in a cohort sampled during active COVID-19.

J is TRBJ2-5 and V is TRBV29-1; the D is unclear. Trimming stripped 6 bases from V and 0 bases from J, with 20 bases between. The CDR3 has 16 residues. From germline, CDR1 is SQVTM and CDR2 ANQGSEA. The CDR3 sequence: CSVRLLEPMYQETQYF. Written as DNA, the CDR3 is TGCAGCGTGAGGTTACTGGAGCCGATGTACCAAGAGACCCAGTACTTC.

This chain links TRBV6-6 with TRBJ1-3; TRBD1 agrees at 9 bases. V lost 5 bases and J lost 2; bases outside the gene matches: 13. The CDR3 has 18 amino acids. CDR1 is MNHNY and CDR2 is SVGAGI in the germline V gene (reference sequence). CDR3 amino acids: CASSRRPGQGPAGNTIYF. CDR3 nucleotides: TGTGCCAGCAGTCGCCGCCCGGGACAGGGTCCGGCTGGAAACACCATATATTTT.

V usage is TRBV28 and J usage is TRBJ1-3; 9 bases fit TRBD1. The J segment lost 4 bases and the V segment lost 3 bases, leaving 7 bases of the junction unmatched. In germline, CDR1 is MDHEN, CDR2 SYDVKM. This CDR3 comprises 16 residues. The CDR3 bases are TGTGCCAGCAGTTTGGTACACAGGGGGCCCGGAAACACCATATATTTT. Translation: CASSLVHRGPGNTIYF.